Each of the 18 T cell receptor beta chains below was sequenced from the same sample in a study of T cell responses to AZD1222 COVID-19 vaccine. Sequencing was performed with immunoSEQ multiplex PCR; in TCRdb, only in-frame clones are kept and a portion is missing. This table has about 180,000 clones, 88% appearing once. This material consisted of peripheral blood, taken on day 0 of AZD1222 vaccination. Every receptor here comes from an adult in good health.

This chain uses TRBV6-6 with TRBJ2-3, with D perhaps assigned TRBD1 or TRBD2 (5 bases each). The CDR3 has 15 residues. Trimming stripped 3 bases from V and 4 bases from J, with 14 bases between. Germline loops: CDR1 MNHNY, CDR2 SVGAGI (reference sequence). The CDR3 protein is CASSYRDLTADTQYF. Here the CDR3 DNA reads TGTGCCAGCAGTTATAGGGACCTTACGGCAGATACGCAGTATTTT.

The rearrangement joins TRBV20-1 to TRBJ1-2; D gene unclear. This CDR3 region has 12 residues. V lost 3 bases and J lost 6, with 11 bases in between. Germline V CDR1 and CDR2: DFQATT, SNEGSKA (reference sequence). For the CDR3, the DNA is TGCAGTGCTAGTATCCCTCGGCATGGCTACACCTTC. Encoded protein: CSASIPRHGYTF.

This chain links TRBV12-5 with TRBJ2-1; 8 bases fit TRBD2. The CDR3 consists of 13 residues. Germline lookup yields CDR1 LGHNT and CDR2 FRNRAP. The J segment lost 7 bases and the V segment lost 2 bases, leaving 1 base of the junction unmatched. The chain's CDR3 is CASGLPSGNEQFF. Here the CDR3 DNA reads TGTGCTAGTGGTTTGCCTAGCGGGAATGAGCAGTTCTTC.

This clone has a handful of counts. The CDR3 region is CASLGSVASEQYF. The CDR3 DNA is TGTGCCAGCCTTGGGAGTGTGGCCTCCGAGCAGTACTTC. J is TRBJ2-7 and V is TRBV28; D might be TRBD2 (5 bases). CDR1 is MDHEN and CDR2 is SYDVKM in the germline V gene. The CDR3 extends over 13 amino acids. The germline V and J ends were trimmed by 8 bases and 6 bases, with 17 bases remaining between them. Drawing the rest from reference TRBV28 and TRBJ2-7, the complete variable domain is DVKVTQSSRYLVKRTGEKVFLECVQDMDHENMFWYRQDPGLGLRLIYFSYDVKMKEKGDIPEGYSVSREKKERFSLILESASTNQTSMYLCASLGSVASEQYFGPGTRLTVT.

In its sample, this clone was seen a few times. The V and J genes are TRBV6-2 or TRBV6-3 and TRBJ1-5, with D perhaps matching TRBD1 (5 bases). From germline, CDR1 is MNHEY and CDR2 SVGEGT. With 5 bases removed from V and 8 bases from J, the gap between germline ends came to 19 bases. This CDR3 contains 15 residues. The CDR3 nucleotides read TGTGCCAGCAGTCTTTGGGGCCGTGGGTCAGAGCCCCAGCATTTT. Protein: CASSLWGRGSEPQHF.

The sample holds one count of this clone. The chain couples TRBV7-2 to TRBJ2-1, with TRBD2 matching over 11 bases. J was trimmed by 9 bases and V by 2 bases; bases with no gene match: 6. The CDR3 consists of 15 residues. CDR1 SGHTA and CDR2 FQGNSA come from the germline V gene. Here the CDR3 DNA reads TGTGCCAGCAGCTTAATTAGCGGGGGGGCAAGTGAGCAGTTCTTC. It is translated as CASSLISGGASEQFF.

CDR3 DNA sequence: TGTGCCAGTAGTGCTGGGACAGGACTCTCCTACGAGCAGTACTTC. Encoded protein: CASSAGTGLSYEQYF. This rearrangement joins TRBV19 to TRBJ2-7, with 8 nucleotides matching TRBD1. This CDR3 contains 15 residues. Germline loops: CDR1 LNHDA, CDR2 SQIVND (reference sequence). The ends lost 5 bases at V and 0 bases at J; junction bases unmatched: 6. Complete variable domain (other parts from reference TRBV19 and TRBJ2-7): DGGITQSPKYLFRKEGQNVTLSCEQNLNHDAMYWYRQDPGQGLRLIYYSQIVNDFQKGDIAEGYSVSREKKESFPLTVTSAQKNPTAFYLCASSAGTGLSYEQYFGPGTRLTVT.

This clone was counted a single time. For the CDR3, the DNA is TGTGCCAGCAGAGCGGTACAGCGCAATCAGCCCCAGCATTTT. It codes for CASRAVQRNQPQHF. The chain joins TRBV28 to TRBJ1-5; D gene uncertain. V lost 6 bases and J lost 2, with 11 bases in between. The CDR3 contains 14 residues. Germline values: CDR1 MDHEN, CDR2 SYDVKM. The complete variable domain, with remaining parts taken from reference TRBV28 and TRBJ1-5, reads DVKVTQSSRYLVKRTGEKVFLECVQDMDHENMFWYRQDPGLGLRLIYFSYDVKMKEKGDIPEGYSVSREKKERFSLILESASTNQTSMYLCASRAVQRNQPQHFGDGTRLSIL.

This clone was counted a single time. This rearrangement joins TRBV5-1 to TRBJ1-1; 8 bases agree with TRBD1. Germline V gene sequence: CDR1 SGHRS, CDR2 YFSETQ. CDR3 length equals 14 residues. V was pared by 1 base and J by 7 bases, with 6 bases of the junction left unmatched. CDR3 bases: TGCGCCAGCAGCTTGACAGGGGGATGGAATGAAGCTTTCTTT. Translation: CASSLTGGWNEAFF.

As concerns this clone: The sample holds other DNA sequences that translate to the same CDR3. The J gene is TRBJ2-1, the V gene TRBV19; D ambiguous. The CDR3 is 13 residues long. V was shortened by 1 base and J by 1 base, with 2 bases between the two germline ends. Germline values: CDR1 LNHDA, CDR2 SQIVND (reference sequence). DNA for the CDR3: TGTGCCAGTAGTATAGGTTCCTACAATGAGCAGTTCTTC. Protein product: CASSIGSYNEQFF.

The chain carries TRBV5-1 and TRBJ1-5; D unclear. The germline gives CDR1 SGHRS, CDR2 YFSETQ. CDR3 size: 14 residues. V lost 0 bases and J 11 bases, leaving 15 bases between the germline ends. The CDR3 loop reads CASSLDPAESAQHF. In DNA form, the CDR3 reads TGCGCCAGCAGCTTGGACCCGGCGGAGTCAGCCCAGCATTTT.

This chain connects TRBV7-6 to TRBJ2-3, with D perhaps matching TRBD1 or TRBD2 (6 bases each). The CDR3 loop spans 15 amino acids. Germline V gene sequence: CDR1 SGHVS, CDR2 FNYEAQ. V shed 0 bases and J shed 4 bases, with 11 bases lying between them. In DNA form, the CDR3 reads TGTGCCAGCAGCTTAGCGGGGGGCCGGGCAGATACGCAGTATTTT. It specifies CASSLAGGRADTQYF.

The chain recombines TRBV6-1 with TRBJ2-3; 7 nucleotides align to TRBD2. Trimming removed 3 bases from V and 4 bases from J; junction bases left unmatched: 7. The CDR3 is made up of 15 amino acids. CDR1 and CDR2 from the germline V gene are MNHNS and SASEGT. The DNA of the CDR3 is TGTGCCAGCAGTGAGGGCGGGAGTGGTTCAGATACGCAGTATTTT. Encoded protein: CASSEGGSGSDTQYF.

The CDR3 coding sequence is TGTGCCAGCAGCCCCTTAATGACAGGGGTCCACACCGGGGAGCTGTTTTTT. This sequence encodes CASSPLMTGVHTGELFF. The chain carries TRBV5-6 and TRBJ2-2; 8 nucleotides line up with TRBD1. The CDR3 length is 17 residues. Germline CDR1 is SGHDT and CDR2 is YYEEEE. Trimming took 4 bases from V and 3 from J; bases not matched to a gene: 11.

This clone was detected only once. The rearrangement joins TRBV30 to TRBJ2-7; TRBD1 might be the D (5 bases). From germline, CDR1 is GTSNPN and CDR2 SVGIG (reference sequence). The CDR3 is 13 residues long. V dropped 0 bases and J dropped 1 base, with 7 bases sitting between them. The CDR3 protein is CAWSVGASYEQYF. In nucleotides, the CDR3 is TGTGCCTGGAGTGTAGGGGCGTCCTACGAGCAGTACTTC.

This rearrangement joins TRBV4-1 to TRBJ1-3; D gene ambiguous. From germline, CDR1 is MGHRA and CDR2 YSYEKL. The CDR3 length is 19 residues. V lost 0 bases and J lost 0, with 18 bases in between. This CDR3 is CASSQDSPTVLRSGNTIYF. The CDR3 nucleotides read TGCGCCAGCAGCCAAGATTCACCGACCGTTCTACGCTCTGGAAACACCATATATTTT.

The CDR3 reads CASSQGLGTGELFF. The CDR3, as DNA: TGTGCCAGCAGCCAAGGACTAGGCACCGGGGAGCTGTTTTTT. The J gene is TRBJ2-2, the V gene TRBV3-1 (or the pseudogene TRBV3-2); D may be TRBD2 (6 bases). V was clipped by 1 base and J by 4 bases, with 7 bases between them. CDR3 size: 14 residues. The germline CDR1 and CDR2 sequences are LGHDT and YNNKEL (reference sequence).

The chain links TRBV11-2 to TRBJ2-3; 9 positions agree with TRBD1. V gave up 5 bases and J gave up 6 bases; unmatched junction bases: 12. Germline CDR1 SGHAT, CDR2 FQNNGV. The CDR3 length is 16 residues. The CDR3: CASSPLDRGYGDTQYF. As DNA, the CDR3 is TGTGCCAGCAGCCCATTGGACAGGGGATACGGGGATACGCAGTATTTT.